This T cell receptor (beta chain) came from a study of OX40 agonist ivuxolimab in advanced cancers. With respect to the entire study: Ivuxolimab was an agonistic, fully human IgG2 monoclonal antibody directed against OX40 (CD134), a costimulatory receptor. The paper reports the monotherapy dose-escalation portion (N of about 54 patients) of the phase I ivuxolimab trial. Three dose-escalation patients achieved partial responses, one with hepatocellular carcinoma and two with cutaneous melanoma. Prior anti-PD-1, anti-PD-L1 or anti-CTLA-4 therapy was permitted, and checkpoint inhibitors had been received by less than 45% of dose-escalation patients. Among the 50 to 55 dose-escalation patients, around 19 had hepatocellular carcinoma, approximately 15 melanoma, 9 renal cell carcinoma and 9 head and neck cancer. Intravenous ivuxolimab was administered to patients every 2 weeks at six dose levels: 0.01, 0.1, 0.3, 1.5, 3 and 10 mg/kg. In the dose-escalation cohort, roughly four fifths of patients were male, and the mean age was approximately 64 years, with a range of about 23 to 90. The point of sequencing TCRbeta in the periphery was to test whether ivuxolimab changed TCR sequence diversity and drove clonal T-cell expansion. The full study reports these points: Which antigens the clonally expanded peripheral T cells were specific for was not determined. Low levels of normalized T-cell clonal expansion were also seen in some patients who did not respond. Clonal expansion of both CD4+ and CD8+ blood T cells was observed from baseline to week 6 at doses 0.1 to 3.0 mg/kg. Partial responders in the 0.1-3.0 mg/kg groups had among the lowest normalized peripheral clonal expansion, especially among CD8+ T cells. On average, CD8+ T cells showed more expanded clones than CD4+ T cells after ivuxolimab.

Inclusive of the bounding cysteine and phenylalanine, the CDR3 is 18 residues long. This entry keeps only the CDR3 DNA: 54 bases, framed from base 1. Unmatched junction bases come to 14, with V trimmed by 2 bases and J by 0 bases. CDR1 SQVTM and CDR2 ANQGSEA were looked up in the germline V gene. With regard to this clone: This clone's antigen is unknown. Per-nucleotide qualities are absent, and no much larger clonotype sits a single base away.

Genomic DNA was extracted from sorted cells for sequencing of the TCRbeta CDR3 region. TCRbeta CDR3 regions were sequenced using the immunoSEQ Assay. TCRdb took this table from immuneACCESS and kept in-frame rearrangements with V and J called. Such tables lack part of the clones; where checked against another copy, unresolved V genes explain under half of the gap, and the rest is unexplained. The sample table shows nearly 85,000 clones, and 80% to 90% are seen once. The ten largest account for 2% of the sample. The trial excluded patients who had a history of autoimmune disease or were on systemic immunosuppression. Peripheral blood for TCR sequencing was drawn from every dose cohort at baseline, at cycle 4 day 1 and at cycle 7 day 1. The samples were taken from a phase I, first-in-human, multicenter, open-label dose-escalation trial of ivuxolimab. Adults with locally advanced or metastatic head and neck squamous cell, hepatocellular, melanoma or renal cell carcinoma were enrolled in the trial. Before TCR sequencing, CD4+ T cells and CD8+ T cells were sorted from peripheral blood as separate populations.

This receptor was identified in an adult with an advanced solid tumor such as melanoma, head and neck, liver or kidney cancer. The chain is encoded by TRBV29-1 joined to TRBJ2-3, with 7 middle bases fitting TRBD1. Source: CD4+ or CD8+ T cells sorted from blood, taken in a trial of the OX40 agonist ivuxolimab. The nucleotide sequence is TGCAGCGTTGAAAGGCCCCCCGGGACAGAATCTAGCACAGATACGCAGTATTTT. The resulting protein is CSVERPPGTESSTDTQYF.